Listed below are T cell receptor beta chains from one sample, sequenced in a study of glioma-infiltrating T cells after dendritic cell vaccination. TCRdb's table, derived via immunoSEQ multiplex PCR, lists solely in-frame clones and lacks some. The profile shows about 82,000 clones, about 90% of them singletons. The source material was blood, sampled before dendritic cell vaccination. The receptors stem from a human donor with glioblastoma. Each CDR3 is given with its conserved first and last residue. Each record gives: J gene, V gene, clone size, D gene, CDR3 DNA, CDR3 protein. A D gene is named only where the DNA matches it firmly. Clone size, where shown, is once, few, many, or a class for clones that have expanded.

TRBJ1-3 | TRBV7-8 | NA | NA | TGTGCCAGCAGCCAACTACGTGGAAACACCATATATTTT | CASSQLRGNTIYF
TRBJ1-1 | TRBV27 | NA | TRBD1 | TGTGCCAGCAGTCCCCTTGGGGTCGGGACAGGGAACACTGAAGCTTTCTTT | CASSPLGVGTGNTEAFF
TRBJ2-1 | TRBV4-1 | NA | TRBD2 | TGCGCCAGCAGCCAGCTTGCGGGACTAGCTCGAGAGCAGTTCTTC | CASSQLAGLAREQFF
TRBJ2-7 | TRBV19 | NA | TRBD2 | TGTGCCAGTTCGAGCGCGGGAGGGTACGAGCAGTACTTC | CASSSAGGYEQYF
TRBJ2-1 | TRBV11-2 | NA | TRBD1 | TGTGCCAGCTACAGGGGCAAGAATGAGCAGTTCTTC | CASYRGKNEQFF
TRBJ1-2 | TRBV15 | NA | NA | TGTGCCACCAGTCCACAGGGCTATGGCTACACCTTC | CATSPQGYGYTF
TRBJ1-2 | TRBV7-9 | NA | NA | TGTGCCAGCAGCTTAGCGCAGGGGTCTTATGGCTACACCTTC | CASSLAQGSYGYTF
TRBJ2-2 | TRBV5-1 | NA | TRBD1 | TGCGCCAGCAGCCTGACAGGGAAAACCGGGGAGCTGTTTTTT | CASSLTGKTGELFF
TRBJ2-7 | TRBV10-3 | NA | TRBD1 | TGTGCCATCAGTACCGGGACAGGGGTCCACGAGCAGTACTTC | CAISTGTGVHEQYF
TRBJ1-1 | TRBV5-8 | NA | NA | TGTGCCAGCAGCTTGGGGCGGCGCGAAGCTTTCTTT | CASSLGRREAFF
TRBJ1-5 | TRBV7-2 | NA | TRBD1 | TGTGCCAGCAGCCCTAGGAGTAGGGGGCACCAGCCCCAGCATTTT | CASSPRSRGHQPQHF
TRBJ2-7 | TRBV6-1 | once | TRBD2 | TGTGCCAGCAGTATACTAGCGGGAGGGACCTACGAGCAGTACTTC | CASSILAGGTYEQYF
TRBJ2-5 | TRBV15 | NA | NA | TGTGCCACCAGCGGTCGGCGGGGGCCAAAGGAAGAGACCCAGTACTTC | CATSGRRGPKEETQYF
TRBJ2-5 | TRBV6-5 | NA | TRBD2 | TGTGCCAGCAGTTCACGGGGACTAGCGTTACTGGAGACCCAGTACTTC | CASSSRGLALLETQYF
TRBJ1-2 | TRBV4-1 | NA | NA | TGCGCCAGCAGCTCCCCGGGAGGCCGGTCTGGCTACACCTTC | CASSSPGGRSGYTF
TRBJ2-1 | TRBV5-1 | once | NA | TGCGCCAGCAGCCGGTCCTCCCGGAGTTCGGATGAGCAGTTCTTC | CASSRSSRSSDEQFF
TRBJ1-6 | TRBV7-9 | NA | NA | TGTGCCAGCAGCTCCAAAGGGGGAGTTGGCTCCTATAATTCACCCCTCCACTTT | CASSSKGGVGSYNSPLHF
TRBJ2-7 | TRBV5-6 | once | NA | TGTGCCAGCAGCTTGGGGGGGGACAGATACGAGCAGTACTTC | CASSLGGDRYEQYF
TRBJ2-1 | TRBV10-1 | once | TRBD1 | TGCGCCAGCAGTGAGTCTTTGGGACAGAAGCAGTTCTTC | CASSESLGQKQFF
TRBJ2-3 | TRBV7-3 | NA | NA | TGTGCCAGCAGCCGCGATGCTAGCACAGATACGCAGTATTTT | CASSRDASTDTQYF
TRBJ2-2 | TRBV5-1 | once | TRBD1 | TGCGCCAGCAGCTGGAGGACAGGGGGATGGAACACCGGGGAGCTGTTTTTT | CASSWRTGGWNTGELFF
TRBJ1-1 | TRBV7-8 | NA | NA | TGTGCCAGCAGCTTAGCGGCAGGGAACACTGAAGCTTTCTTT | CASSLAAGNTEAFF
TRBJ1-2 | TRBV14 | NA | TRBD1 | TGTGCCAGCAGTCTCGACAGGGGGGGAGGCTACACCTTC | CASSLDRGGGYTF
TRBJ2-1 | TRBV6-6 | NA | TRBD1 | TGTGCCAGCAGTCAGGACAGGGAACCTAACAATGAGCAGTTCTTC | CASSQDREPNNEQFF
TRBJ1-6 | TRBV7-2 | NA | NA | TGTGCCAGCAGCTTAGAAAGCCCAGGAACCGGTTCACCCCTCCACTTT | CASSLESPGTGSPLHF
TRBJ2-5 | TRBV6-6 | NA | TRBD1 | TGTGCCAGCAGGCCCGGGACAGGGGGCCAGACCCAGTACTTC | CASRPGTGGQTQYF
TRBJ1-4 | TRBV18 | NA | TRBD1 | TGTGCCAGCTCTTACACACAGGGGGAGAGTGAAAAACTGTTTTTT | CASSYTQGESEKLFF
TRBJ2-7 | TRBV5-1 | NA | TRBD1 | TGCGCCAGCAGTGAGGGACAGGGGGCCTACGAGCAGTACTTC | CASSEGQGAYEQYF
TRBJ1-1 | TRBV7-2 | NA | NA | TGTGCCAGCAGCTTAGGGGAGGCGGGTAGAGCTTTCTTT | CASSLGEAGRAFF
TRBJ2-3 | TRBV27 | once | TRBD2 | TGTGCCAGCAGTTTAGGGACTAGCTTCGTAGATACGCAGTATTTT | CASSLGTSFVDTQYF
TRBJ1-4 | TRBV6-1 | NA | TRBD1 | TGTGCCAGCAGTAAGAGTCAGGGGGTGCGTGAAAAACTGTTTTTT | CASSKSQGVREKLFF
TRBJ1-2 | TRBV9 | NA | NA | TGTGCCAGCAGCGTAGCGAGGTCTTCCTACTATGGCTACACCTTC | CASSVARSSYYGYTF
TRBJ1-5 | TRBV4-2 | NA | TRBD1 | TGTGCCAGCAGCCAAGAACAGGGGTTGGGTCAGCCCCAGCATTTT | CASSQEQGLGQPQHF